The T cell receptor (beta chain) under discussion was sequenced for a study of shared clonotypes between healthy human individuals. Looking at the study overall: A donor's plate count was three for CD4 naive and three for CD4 memory; CD8 naive had two and CD8 memory one.

Concerning this clone itself: As yet, its antigen is unknown.

Repertoires were generated with immunoSEQ multiplex PCR, while TCRdb's copy carries only in-frame clones and drops some. The table has about 2.4 million clones, approximately 94% seen once. Donors were healthy HIV-negative adults without recent acute infections or vaccinations. From germline, CDR1 is SGHVS and CDR2 FQNEAQ. CDR3 length equals 15 residues. V lost 4 bases and J 6 bases, leaving 18 bases between the germline ends. Study-wide results and limits: Rarefaction exposed incomplete sorted-subset sequencing despite large depth. Sequencing depth was a factor that was expected to affect clonotype sharing among donors.

The source is a man aged 18-30 years in good health. Some clones in this sample may be carry-over from other donors' samples. The rearrangement uses TRBV7-8 and TRBJ1-2; D may be TRBD1 (5 bases). The source material was naive CD4+ T cells from PBMCs. Subset here: CD45RA+ positively selected. The CDR3 nucleotides are TGTGCCAGCAGCTCGCAAACCGGGACGGTGAATGGCTACACCTTC. Translated, it gives CASSSQTGTVNGYTF. Full variable domain (rest looked up from reference TRBV7-8 and TRBJ1-2): GAGVSQSPRYKVAKRGQDVALRCDPISGHVSLFWYQQALGQGPEFLTYFQNEAQLDKSGLPSDRFFAERPEGSVSTLKIQRTQQEDSAVYLCASSSQTGTVNGYTFGSGTRLTVV.